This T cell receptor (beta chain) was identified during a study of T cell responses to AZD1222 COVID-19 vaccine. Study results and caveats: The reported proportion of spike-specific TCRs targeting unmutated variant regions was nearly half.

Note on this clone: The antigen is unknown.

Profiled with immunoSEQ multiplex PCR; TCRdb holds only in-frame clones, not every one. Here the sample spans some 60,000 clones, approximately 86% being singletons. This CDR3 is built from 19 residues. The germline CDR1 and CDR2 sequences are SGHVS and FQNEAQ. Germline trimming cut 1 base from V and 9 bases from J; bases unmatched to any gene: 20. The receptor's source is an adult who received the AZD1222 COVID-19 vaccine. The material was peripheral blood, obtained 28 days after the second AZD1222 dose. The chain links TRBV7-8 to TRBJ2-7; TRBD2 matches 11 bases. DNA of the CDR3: TGTGCCAGCAGCTTAGTATCTAGCGGGGGGACGAATCCTCGTACTCGGCAGTACTTC. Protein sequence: CASSLVSSGGTNPRTRQYF. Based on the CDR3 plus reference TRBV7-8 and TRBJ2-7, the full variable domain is GAGVSQSPRYKVAKRGQDVALRCDPISGHVSLFWYQQALGQGPEFLTYFQNEAQLDKSGLPSDRFFAERPEGSVSTLKIQRTQQEDSAVYLCASSLVSSGGTNPRTRQYFGPGTRLTVT.